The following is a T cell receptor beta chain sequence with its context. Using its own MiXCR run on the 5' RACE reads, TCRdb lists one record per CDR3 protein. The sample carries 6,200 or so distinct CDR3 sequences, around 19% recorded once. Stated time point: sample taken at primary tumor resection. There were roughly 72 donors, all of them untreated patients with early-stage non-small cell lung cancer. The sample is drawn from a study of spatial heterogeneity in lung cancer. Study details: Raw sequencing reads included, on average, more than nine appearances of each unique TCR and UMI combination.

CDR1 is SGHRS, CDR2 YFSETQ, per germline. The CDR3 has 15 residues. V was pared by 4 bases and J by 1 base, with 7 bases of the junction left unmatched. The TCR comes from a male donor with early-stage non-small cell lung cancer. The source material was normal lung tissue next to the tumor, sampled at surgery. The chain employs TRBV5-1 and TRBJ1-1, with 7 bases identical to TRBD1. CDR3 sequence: CASSIGDSRNTEAFF. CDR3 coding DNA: TGCGCCAGCAGCATCGGGGACAGCAGGAACACTGAAGCTTTCTTT.